These T cell receptor beta chains were read from a single sample in a study of shared clonotypes between healthy human individuals. Assay used: immunoSEQ multiplex PCR; TCRdb lists only in-frame clones, some missing. The sample yields around 1.9 million clones, just over 90% seen once. The material sequenced was naive CD8+ T cells from PBMCs. The source of these receptors is a man aged 18 to 30 in good health. Some clones in this sample may be carry-over from other donors' samples. Each CDR3 is given with its conserved first and last residue. Each record gives: J gene, clone size, V gene, D gene, CDR3 DNA, CDR3 protein. The D gene is left open where the match is weak. Only part of the rows carry a size: once, few, many, or a class if the clone is expanded.

TRBJ1-2 | NA | TRBV4-1 | NA | TGCGCCAGCAGCGAGGGCCCCAGGGTATTCGACTATGGCTACACCTTC | CASSEGPRVFDYGYTF
TRBJ2-2 | NA | TRBV7-9 | NA | TGTGCCAGCAGCCCGGGACACTCGAACACCGGGGAGCTGTTTTTT | CASSPGHSNTGELFF
TRBJ2-6 | once | TRBV7-3 | NA | TGTGCCAGCAGCTTCGTTGCCCTCTCTGGGGCCAACGTCCTGACTTTC | CASSFVALSGANVLTF
TRBJ2-3 | NA | TRBV4-1 | NA | TGCGCCAGCAGCCAAGATTCGGCCGCAGATACGCAGTATTTT | CASSQDSAADTQYF
TRBJ1-2 | NA | TRBV19 | TRBD1 | TGTGCCAGTAGTATAGGAGGGGGCATAGTGGATGGCTACACCTTC | CASSIGGGIVDGYTF
TRBJ1-2 | NA | TRBV7-9 | TRBD1 | TGTGCCAGCAGTTATACAGGGGACGGCTACACCTTC | CASSYTGDGYTF
TRBJ1-1 | NA | TRBV18 | NA | TGTGCCAGCTCACCAGGACGGATGAACACTGAAGCTTTCTTT | CASSPGRMNTEAFF
TRBJ2-7 | NA | TRBV7-6 | NA | TGTGCCAGCAGCTTAGAATCTGCAACCCTACGCGAGCAGTACTTC | CASSLESATLREQYF
TRBJ2-7 | NA | TRBV14 | TRBD1 | TGTGCCAGCAGCCGACAGGGCTCCTACGAGCAGTACTTC | CASSRQGSYEQYF
TRBJ1-1 | NA | TRBV16 | NA | TGTGCCAGCAGCCCCGGACATACGAACACTGAAGCTTTCTTT | CASSPGHTNTEAFF
TRBJ2-1 | NA | TRBV30 | TRBD2 | TGTGCCTGGAGTGAGTTCCGGCGGGAGGGCCCCTACAATGAGCAGTTCTTC | CAWSEFRREGPYNEQFF
TRBJ2-3 | NA | TRBV7-6 | NA | TGTGCCAGCAGCTCAGTGGTTGAGCGGGATACGCAGTATTTT | CASSSVVERDTQYF
TRBJ2-3 | NA | TRBV6-5 | TRBD2 | TGTGCCAGCAGGAAACTAGCGGGGCACACAGATACGCAGTATTTT | CASRKLAGHTDTQYF
TRBJ1-2 | NA | TRBV7-8 | NA | TGTGCCAGCAGCCCTGAGGGGGGGTTTGAGATGAGGGGCTACACCTTC | CASSPEGGFEMRGYTF
TRBJ2-7 | once | TRBV27 | NA | TGTGCCAGCAGCCGGCCATCGGGGCACGAGCAGTACTTC | CASSRPSGHEQYF
TRBJ1-2 | NA | TRBV10-3 | NA | TGTGCCATCAGTGAGTCTATAGGGGCTAACTATGGCTACACCTTC | CAISESIGANYGYTF
TRBJ1-1 | few | TRBV30 | NA | TGTGCCTGGAGTCAGACACGGAACACTGAAGCTTTCTTT | CAWSQTRNTEAFF
TRBJ2-3 | NA | TRBV19 | NA | TGTGCCAGTACTCCTTCTTTCGGGGCTACCATCACAGATACGCAGTATTTT | CASTPSFGATITDTQYF
TRBJ2-1 | NA | TRBV19 | TRBD2 | TGTGCCAGTAGACCGGGACTAGCGGGTTACTACAATGAGCAGTTCTTC | CASRPGLAGYYNEQFF
TRBJ1-4 | NA | TRBV19 | NA | TGTGCCAGTAGTATTCCCCCCCAGGTGGGGGGCGTTCACGAAAAACTGTTTTTT | CASSIPPQVGGVHEKLFF
TRBJ1-5 | NA | TRBV6-6 | NA | TGTGCCAGCAGTTACAACCGGGTCAATCAGCCCCAGCATTTT | CASSYNRVNQPQHF
TRBJ2-4 | NA | TRBV19 | NA | TGTGCCAGTAGTATCCGGCTCGGAGAGGGGGCCAAAAACATTCAGTACTTC | CASSIRLGEGAKNIQYF
TRBJ1-2 | NA | TRBV19 | NA | TGTGCCAGTGGGGCGACACCGATCTTC | CASGATPIF
TRBJ2-7 | NA | TRBV13 | TRBD1 | TGTGCCAGCAGCCCGTGGGACAGAAACAGCTACGAGCAGTACTTC | CASSPWDRNSYEQYF
TRBJ2-7 | NA | TRBV7-9 | NA | TGTGCCAGCAGCTTATTTAGGGACCACGAGCAGTACTTC | CASSLFRDHEQYF
TRBJ1-2 | NA | TRBV19 | TRBD1 | TGTGCCAGTAGTGAATGGACAGGGTTCGTGGGCTACACCTTC | CASSEWTGFVGYTF
TRBJ1-4 | NA | TRBV6-1 | NA | TGTGCCAGCAGTGAAGCCCTCCTTGGCCGCCTGTTTTTT | CASSEALLGRLFF
TRBJ2-7 | NA | TRBV11-2 | NA | TGTGCCAGCAGCTCCGAATACGAGCAGTACTTC | CASSSEYEQYF
TRBJ1-1 | NA | TRBV29-1 | TRBD1 | TGCAGCGTTCTCCGGGACAGGGGGATGAACACTGAAGCTTTCTTT | CSVLRDRGMNTEAFF
TRBJ2-7 | NA | TRBV2 | NA | TGTGCCAGCAGTGAAGCGCGAGGGACTTACGAGCAGTACTTC | CASSEARGTYEQYF
TRBJ2-1 | NA | TRBV30 | NA | TGTGCCTGGAGTGCCCTGGGGCTAGTTCGGGATGAGCAGTTCTTC | CAWSALGLVRDEQFF
TRBJ2-2 | NA | TRBV4-1 | TRBD1 | TGCGCCAGCACCCGGACAGGGGACACCGGGGAGCTGTTTTTT | CASTRTGDTGELFF
TRBJ1-5 | NA | TRBV4-3 | NA | TGCGCCAGCAGCCAAGTGAGGGGGAATCAGCCCCAGCATTTT | CASSQVRGNQPQHF
TRBJ1-6 | NA | TRBV28 | NA | TGTGCCAGCAGACCGACGGAGGGTTGGTCACCCCTCCACTTT | CASRPTEGWSPLHF
TRBJ2-2 | NA | TRBV9 | NA | TGTGCCAGCAGCCCCCCCCGCGTTGGCGGGGAGCTGTTTTTT | CASSPPRVGGELFF
TRBJ2-7 | once | TRBV27 | TRBD1 | TGTGCCAGCAGTCCACGGACAGGGGCCGAGCAGTACTTC | CASSPRTGAEQYF
TRBJ2-3 | NA | TRBV27 | TRBD2 | TGTGCCAGCAGTTTACTAGCGGGAGACCCAAATACGCAGTATTTT | CASSLLAGDPNTQYF
TRBJ2-5 | NA | TRBV27 | TRBD2 | TGTGCCAGCAGTTTGATACAAATAGCGGGAGGGCTTGAGACCCAGTACTTC | CASSLIQIAGGLETQYF
TRBJ2-6 | NA | TRBV30 | NA | TGTGCCTGGGATCCCCCCGACAGGAGGTATCGAAGAACCCAGGTCCTGACTTTC | CAWDPPDRRYRRTQVLTF
TRBJ2-7 | NA | TRBV11-1 | NA | TGTGCCAGCAGCTTCGGGGGCGAGCAGTACTTC | CASSFGGEQYF
TRBJ2-7 | NA | TRBV4-1 | NA | TGCGCCAGCAGCCAAGATGGGGCGGCCGAGCAGTACTTC | CASSQDGAAEQYF
TRBJ1-4 | NA | TRBV5-5 | TRBD1 | TGTGCCAGCAGCTTTGGGACAGGGGGTAATGAAAAACTGTTTTTT | CASSFGTGGNEKLFF
TRBJ2-7 | NA | TRBV28 | TRBD2 | TGTGCCAGCAGTTTCGGGACTAGCGGGACCTGGGGCGAGCAGTACTTC | CASSFGTSGTWGEQYF
TRBJ2-3 | NA | TRBV6-5 | NA | TGTGCCAGCAGTTTCTACAGGGAGGGCACAGATACGCAGTATTTT | CASSFYREGTDTQYF
TRBJ1-1 | NA | TRBV10-3 | NA | TGTGCCATCAGTGAGTCTACGGAAGGATTGAGGACTGAAGCTTTCTTT | CAISESTEGLRTEAFF
TRBJ2-1 | NA | TRBV28 | TRBD2 | TGTGCCAGCAGTTTCTTCCGGGAGGGACACAATGAGCAGTTCTTC | CASSFFREGHNEQFF
TRBJ1-1 | few | TRBV19 | TRBD1 | TGTGCCAGTAGTCCTCGACAGGGGAACACTGAAGCTTTCTTT | CASSPRQGNTEAFF
TRBJ2-7 | NA | TRBV29-1 | TRBD1 | TGCAGCGTTGAAGACCAGGGTTTTTGCGCCAGGGGGATTTGCGAGCAGTACTTC | CSVEDQGFCARGICEQYF
TRBJ2-7 | NA | TRBV7-2 | TRBD1 | TGTGCCAGCAGCTACCCTCCGACAGGGGGCCACGAGCAGTACTTC | CASSYPPTGGHEQYF
TRBJ2-7 | NA | TRBV27 | NA | TGTGCCAGCAGTTTATATGACAGGTACGAGCAGTACTTC | CASSLYDRYEQYF
TRBJ2-1 | NA | TRBV7-9 | NA | TGTGCCAGCAGCTCGGGTGCGCCGGGCTCCTACAATGAGCAGTTCTTC | CASSSGAPGSYNEQFF
TRBJ2-1 | once | TRBV7-9 | TRBD2 | TGTGCCAGCAGCGACACCGGGGGGATAATCTATGAGCAGTTCTTC | CASSDTGGIIYEQFF
TRBJ2-1 | once | TRBV5-5 | TRBD2 | TGTGCCAGCAGCTTGGGACTAGCGGGGGCCAGGGAGCAGTTCTTC | CASSLGLAGAREQFF
TRBJ1-1 | NA | TRBV28 | NA | TGTGCCAGCAGTTTCGTAGGAGGGGGAGGTGAAGCTTTCTTT | CASSFVGGGGEAFF
TRBJ2-7 | once | TRBV5-1 | NA | TGCGCCAGCAGCTTGTCCAGGAGGGATTACGAGCAGTACTTC | CASSLSRRDYEQYF
TRBJ2-5 | NA | TRBV2 | NA | TGTGCCAGCAGCGAGACGGGAGAGACCCAGTACTTC | CASSETGETQYF
TRBJ2-7 | NA | TRBV13 | TRBD1 | TGTGCCAGCAGCTCTCGGGACAGGGGTTACGAGCAGTACTTC | CASSSRDRGYEQYF
TRBJ2-7 | NA | TRBV19 | NA | TGTGCCAGTAGTGCTAGGATTCTCTCCTACGAGCAGTACTTC | CASSARILSYEQYF
TRBJ2-1 | NA | TRBV5-6 | NA | TGTGCCAGCAGCTTGGGGACCCCACGAGAGCAGTTCTTC | CASSLGTPREQFF
TRBJ2-7 | NA | TRBV15 | TRBD2 | TGTGCCACCAGCAGCGCGCTGGGCGGGAGCTACGAGCAGTACTTC | CATSSALGGSYEQYF